One and the same sample provided the 22 T cell receptor beta chains below, sequenced in a study of T cells in Graves' hyperthyroidism and ophthalmopathy. The source material, RNA transcripts, was used to amplify TCR beta CDR3 regions. The TCR CDR3 was amplified in a first-round RT-PCR using the HTBI primer set. TCRdb re-called the multiplex PCR reads with MiXCR, one entry per CDR3 protein. This table has around 600,000 distinct CDR3 sequences, approximately 15% appearing once. The sample taken for sequencing was blood. The receptors here all came from a woman between 18 and 30 years old with Graves' ophthalmopathy.

V gene TRBV5-1 combines with J gene TRBJ2-7; 7 bases agree with TRBD2. Losses at the gene ends were 6 bases for V and 2 bases for J; bases not matched to a gene: 11. The CDR3 is made up of 15 amino acids. In germline, CDR1 is SGHRS, CDR2 YFSETQ. CDR3 amino acids: CASTAEVSGPYEQYF. Written as DNA, the CDR3 is TGCGCCAGCACCGCGGAGGTTAGCGGGCCCTACGAGCAGTACTTC.

The chain is built from TRBV7-9 and TRBJ1-2; TRBD1 agrees at 9 bases. Trimming took 4 bases from V and 2 from J; bases not matched to a gene: 8. The V gene's germline CDR1 is SEHNR and CDR2 FQNEAQ (reference sequence). CDR3 length: 16 amino acids. CDR3 sequence: CASSSQPGTGNYGYTF. The CDR3 coding sequence is TGTGCCAGCAGCTCGCAACCTGGGACAGGGAACTATGGCTACACCTTC.

This clonotype was counted at least ten times. V is TRBV2 and J is TRBJ2-1, with 7 bases matching TRBD1. V gave up 5 bases and J gave up 5 bases; unmatched junction bases: 6. The CDR3 consists of 14 residues. CDR1 SNHLY and CDR2 FYNNEI come from the germline V gene. CDR3 DNA sequence: TGTGCCAGCAGTACGGGACAGACTGACAATGAGCAGTTCTTC. This codes for CASSTGQTDNEQFF.

V is TRBV9 and J is TRBJ2-3; no clear D. This CDR3 has 13 residues. Germline CDR1 is SGDLS and CDR2 is YYNGEE. The V end lost 0 bases, the J end lost 5 bases, and 7 bases lay between the germline ends. The CDR3 here is CASSVALGDTQYF. Here the CDR3 DNA reads TGTGCCAGCAGCGTAGCCCTCGGAGATACGCAGTATTTT.

V usage is TRBV28 and J usage is TRBJ2-4, with D perhaps given as TRBD1 or TRBD2 (7 bases each). CDR1 MDHEN and CDR2 SYDVKM come from the germline V gene. This CDR3 contains 14 residues. V was clipped by 5 bases and J by 6 bases, with 14 bases between them. The CDR3 loop reads CASSGGGGGNIQYF. In DNA, the CDR3 is TGTGCCAGCAGTGGGGGAGGGGGCGGAAACATTCAGTACTTC.

In its sample, this clonotype was seen many times. The chain combines TRBV4-3 with TRBJ2-3, with D tentatively TRBD2 (6 bases). With 2 bases removed from V and 0 bases from J, the gap between germline ends came to 6 bases. This CDR3 spans 14 amino acids. The germline gives CDR1 LGHNA, CDR2 YSLEER. The CDR3 region has the DNA TGCGCCAGCAGCCAACGGGAGAGCACAGATACGCAGTATTTT. Translated: CASSQRESTDTQYF.

The V gene is TRBV20-1, the J gene TRBJ2-1; 15 bases are shared with TRBD2. The CDR3 is 15 amino acids. The V gene end was trimmed by 6 bases and the J gene end by 5 bases; junction bases not matched to a gene: 5. CDR1 is DFQATT and CDR2 is SNEGSKA in the germline V gene (reference sequence). CDR3 sequence: CSAGTSGRCHNEQFF. The CDR3 coding sequence is TGCAGTGCCGGGACTAGCGGGAGGTGCCACAATGAGCAGTTCTTC.

There are a few counts of this clonotype. The V call is TRBV7-9, the J call TRBJ1-4, with unresolved D. V was pared by 1 base and J by 0 bases, with 12 bases between. Germline assignment: CDR1 SEHNR and CDR2 FQNEAQ (reference sequence). The CDR3 totals 17 residues. CDR3 protein: CASSLGATSTTNEKLFF. DNA of the CDR3: TGTGCCAGCAGCTTAGGGGCCACCTCGACAACTAATGAAAAACTGTTTTTT.

This clonotype was counted many times. CDR3 residues: CASSVGGVHNEQFF. CDR3 sequence (DNA): TGCGCCAGCAGCGTGGGGGGGGTGCACAATGAGCAGTTCTTC. This chain connects TRBV5-1 to TRBJ2-1; 7 bases align to TRBD2. The J segment lost 5 bases and the V segment lost 4 bases, leaving 6 bases of the junction unmatched. Germline CDR1 and CDR2: SGHRS and YFSETQ. The CDR3 has 14 amino acids.

A remark on this clonotype: A much larger clone lies one base from this, so it may be a read error. The chain employs TRBV27 and TRBJ2-2, with 9 bases fitting TRBD1. The germline V gene has CDR1 MNHEY and CDR2 SMNVEV (reference sequence). The CDR3 is made up of 15 amino acids. The CDR3 is CTSSSGTGWVGELFF. The CDR3, as DNA: TGTACCAGCAGTTCGGGGACAGGGTGGGTCGGGGAGCTGTTTTTT.

The chain recombines TRBV18 with TRBJ1-2; perhaps TRBD1 as D (6 bases). Germline CDR1 reads KGHSH; CDR2 reads LQKENI. CDR3 length: 16 amino acids. Trimming removed 3 bases from V and 8 bases from J, with 22 bases in between. This CDR3 is CASSPHPPGQSGGYTF. Here the CDR3 DNA reads TGTGCCAGCTCACCTCACCCTCCGGGACAATCGGGAGGCTACACCTTC.

This clonotype was found many times. V and J are TRBV20-1 and TRBJ1-2; D is ambiguous. The CDR3 loop spans 15 amino acids. Germline values: CDR1 DFQATT, CDR2 SNEGSKA (reference sequence). CDR3 sequence (DNA): TGCAGCTCCTCGTTGGAGGGATTCTATGGCTATGGCTACACCTTC. The encoded protein is CSSSLEGFYGYGYTF.

This clonotype has a count of ten or more. The CDR3 spells CASSLQAAGGKYF. The CDR3 DNA follows: TGTGCCAGCAGCTTACAGGCAGCGGGGGGGAAGTACTTC. The chain employs TRBV7-9 and TRBJ2-5, with 10 nucleotides matching TRBD2. This CDR3 is 13 amino acids long. From germline, CDR1 is SEHNR and CDR2 FQNEAQ (reference sequence). The trim removed 2 bases at V and 12 bases at J, leaving 6 bases unmatched.

This clonotype was observed many times. The J gene is TRBJ2-3, the V gene TRBV11-3; 7 bases are a match to TRBD1. Germline lookup yields CDR1 SGHNT and CDR2 YENEEA. Trimming took 5 bases from V and 6 from J; bases not matched to a gene: 8. The CDR3 extends over 14 amino acids. The CDR3 region has the DNA TGTGCCAGCAGCCCGGGACAGCCCAGCGATACGCAGTATTTT. The encoded protein is CASSPGQPSDTQYF.

In this sample, this clonotype turned up a few times. The chain joins TRBV12-3 or TRBV12-4 to TRBJ1-5; TRBD1 agrees at 8 bases. Germline trimming cut 5 bases from V and 4 bases from J; bases unmatched to any gene: 4. CDR3 length: 14 residues. The CDR3 loop reads CASSANRGNQPQHF. The DNA of the CDR3 is TGTGCCAGCAGTGCAAACAGGGGGAATCAGCCCCAGCATTTT.

This clonotype has a count of ten or more. This rearrangement joins TRBV19 to TRBJ2-1; TRBD2 matches 11 bases. The V gene end was trimmed by 5 bases and the J gene end by 8 bases; junction bases not matched to a gene: 5. The CDR3 covers 14 residues. Per the germline V gene, CDR1 is LNHDA and CDR2 is SQIVND (reference sequence). CDR3 sequence (DNA): TGTGCCAGTAGTCAACTAGCGGGAGTCTATGAGCAGTTCTTC. Protein: CASSQLAGVYEQFF.

This clonotype came up many times. The chain employs TRBV7-9 and TRBJ2-1; 11 bases fit TRBD2. J lost 7 bases, V lost 4 bases, and 24 bases had no gene match. Germline V gives CDR1 SEHNR, CDR2 FQNEAQ (reference sequence). This CDR3 comprises 21 residues. The CDR3 sequence: CASSYPRTSGFGEGVWNEQFF. The CDR3 DNA follows: TGTGCCAGCAGCTACCCCCGGACTAGCGGGTTCGGCGAAGGGGTTTGGAATGAGCAGTTCTTC. The whole variable domain, remainder taken from reference TRBV7-9 and TRBJ2-1, is DTGVSQNPRHKITKRGQNVTFRCDPISEHNRLYWYRQTLGQGPEFLTYFQNEAQLEKSRLLSDRFSAERPKGSFSTLEIQRTEQGDSAMYLCASSYPRTSGFGEGVWNEQFFGPGTRLTVL.

The chain uses TRBV19 and TRBJ2-3, with unresolved D. Germline loops: CDR1 LNHDA, CDR2 SQIVND (reference sequence). This CDR3 is built from 13 residues. The germline V and J ends were trimmed by 7 bases and 1 base, with 9 bases remaining between them. CDR3 in amino acids: CASTSPGTDTQYF. Written as DNA, the CDR3 is TGTGCCAGTACCTCCCCCGGCACAGATACGCAGTATTTT. Supplemented by reference TRBV19 and TRBJ2-3, the full variable domain reads DGGITQSPKYLFRKEGQNVTLSCEQNLNHDAMYWYRQDPGQGLRLIYYSQIVNDFQKGDIAEGYSVSREKKESFPLTVTSAQKNPTAFYLCASTSPGTDTQYFGPGTRLTVL.

There are many counts of this clonotype. The chain couples TRBV7-3 to TRBJ2-7; 11 positions agree with TRBD2. The trim removed 3 bases at V and 3 bases at J, leaving 4 bases unmatched. The germline CDR1 and CDR2 sequences are SGHTA and FQGTGA. The CDR3 totals 15 residues. CDR3 nucleotide sequence: TGTGCCAGCAGCTTGAGACTAGCGGGAAACTACGAGCAGTACTTC. This gives the protein CASSLRLAGNYEQYF.

This clonotype was found many times. The V call is TRBV28, the J call TRBJ2-1; 9 bases map to TRBD2. The J segment lost 7 bases and the V segment lost 5 bases, leaving 6 bases of the junction unmatched. Germline V gene lookup returns CDR1 MDHEN and CDR2 SYDVKM. The length of the CDR3 is 14 residues. CDR3 residues: CASSLAGRWNEQFF. Here the CDR3 DNA reads TGTGCCAGCAGTCTAGCGGGACGTTGGAATGAGCAGTTCTTC.

In this sample, this clonotype turned up many times. The rearrangement uses TRBV27 and TRBJ2-7, with TRBD2 matching over 12 bases. Germline V gives CDR1 MNHEY, CDR2 SMNVEV (reference sequence). The length of the CDR3 is 19 residues. The V gene end was trimmed by 2 bases and the J gene end by 1 base; junction bases not matched to a gene: 12. The CDR3 region has the DNA TGTGCCAGCAGTTTAGGGACGCTTGGACTAGCGGGAAGTTCCTACGAGCAGTACTTC. Its protein product is CASSLGTLGLAGSSYEQYF.

The J gene is TRBJ1-1, the V gene TRBV6-2 or TRBV6-3; maybe TRBD1 (6 bases). The germline V gene encodes CDR1 MNHEY and CDR2 SVGEGT. The CDR3 extends over 13 amino acids. Trimming left V 8 bases short and J 3 bases short, with 13 bases between. The CDR3 loop reads CASGLQGYTEAFF. The CDR3 nucleotides read TGTGCCAGCGGGCTACAGGGCTACACTGAAGCTTTCTTT.